The 21 T cell receptor beta chains below come from one sample, sequenced in a study of PD-L1 blockade in urothelial cancer. Libraries were prepared by immunoSEQ multiplex PCR; TCRdb keeps only in-frame clonotypes and omits some of them. Found here are about 95,000 clones, 90% of them singletons; the top ten hold around 1.6%. Indicated time point: pretreatment peripheral blood. Sequenced here: PBMCs, sampled around atezolizumab (anti-PD-L1) treatment. The receptors were gathered from a man in his fifties or sixties with urothelial cancer.

This clone was seen only once. The chain has TRBV4-3 and TRBJ2-3; 13 bases are a match to TRBD2. V gave up 2 bases and J gave up 0 bases; unmatched junction bases: 2. The CDR3 is made up of 17 amino acids. CDR1 and CDR2 (germline): LGHNA, YSLEER. This CDR3 reads CASSQRLAGGSTDTQYF. The CDR3 region has the DNA TGCGCCAGCAGCCAAAGACTAGCGGGGGGAAGCACAGATACGCAGTATTTT.

The genes are TRBV28 and TRBJ2-3; TRBD1 matches at 9 bases. The CDR3 sequence is 16 residues long. The V and J ends lost 6 bases and 0 bases, in that order; junction bases with no gene match: 7. Germline values: CDR1 MDHEN, CDR2 SYDVKM. The CDR3 region is CASSLGGTGSTDTQYF. CDR3 in DNA: TGTGCCAGCAGCCTAGGGGGGACAGGGAGCACAGATACGCAGTATTTT.

The V and J genes are TRBV29-1 and TRBJ1-5, with D perhaps TRBD1 (5 bases). Germline-derived CDR1 and CDR2 are SQVTM and ANQGSEA. The CDR3 extends over 12 amino acids. Trimming stripped 5 bases from V and 1 base from J, with 6 bases between. The CDR3 reads CSVQGSNQPQHF. The CDR3 bases are TGCAGCGTTCAGGGAAGCAATCAGCCCCAGCATTTT.

This chain connects TRBV5-4 to TRBJ2-5, with TRBD2 matching 7 bases. The CDR3 covers 14 residues. J lost 2 bases, V lost 1 base, and 2 bases had no gene match. In germline, CDR1 is SGHNT, CDR2 YYREEE (reference sequence). The CDR3 nucleotides are TGTGCCAGCAGCTTGCCTAGCGGTCAAGAGACCCAGTACTTC. Translated, it gives CASSLPSGQETQYF.

J is TRBJ2-1 and V is TRBV27, with D possibly matching TRBD2 (5 bases). Germline loops: CDR1 MNHEY, CDR2 SMNVEV (reference sequence). V was pared by 5 bases and J by 7 bases, with 18 bases between. CDR3 length: 15 residues. The CDR3 sequence is CASSVGLRLRNEQFF. The CDR3 DNA follows: TGTGCCAGCAGTGTAGGACTGAGGCTAAGGAATGAGCAGTTCTTC.

This clone was seen only once. The genes are TRBV10-3 and TRBJ2-1, with a tentative D call TRBD1 (6 bases). There are 14 residues in the CDR3. V was cut by 8 bases and J by 8 bases, with 19 bases left in between. Germline assignment: CDR1 ENHRY and CDR2 SYGVKD. This chain's CDR3 is CAILGAPDRDEQFF. The DNA for the CDR3 is TGTGCCATCCTGGGGGCCCCCGATCGGGATGAGCAGTTCTTC.

The chain is built from TRBV10-2 and TRBJ1-2; 7 bases line up with TRBD1. The V gene's germline CDR1 is WSHSY and CDR2 SAAADI. The CDR3 is 12 amino acids. V lost 1 base to trimming and J lost 8 bases; unmatched junction nucleotides: 1. The CDR3 bases are TGCGCCAGCAGTGAGTTCAGGGGGGGCTACACCTTC. Protein sequence: CASSEFRGGYTF.

J is TRBJ2-5 and V is TRBV4-2; 9 bases agree with TRBD2. V lost 1 base to trimming and J lost 1 base; unmatched junction nucleotides: 4. CDR1 and CDR2 (germline): LGHNA, YNFKEQ. This CDR3 is 16 amino acids long. In nucleotides, the CDR3 is TGTGCCAGCAGCCAAGTTAGCGGGGGAGTCCAAGAGACCCAGTACTTC. Its protein is CASSQVSGGVQETQYF.

This clone was seen a single time. The V gene is TRBV6-1, the J gene TRBJ1-4, with D perhaps matching TRBD1 (6 bases). CDR1 and CDR2 from the germline V gene are MNHNS and SASEGT. CDR3 size: 13 residues. Trimming removed 7 bases from V and 5 bases from J, with 11 bases in between. In DNA form, the CDR3 reads TGTGCCAGCATTAGACAGGCCAATGAAAAACTGTTTTTT. It yields the protein CASIRQANEKLFF.

This chain uses TRBV7-2 with TRBJ2-5, with a possible D match to TRBD2 (5 bases). Germline values: CDR1 SGHTA, CDR2 FQGNSA. The V end was cut by 5 bases, the J end by 1 base, with 17 bases between. The CDR3 runs 16 residues. In DNA, the CDR3 is TGTGCCAGCAGCCGACTCGGACTCTCGGGCCAAGAGACCCAGTACTTC. This codes for CASSRLGLSGQETQYF. Looking up the rest from reference TRBV7-2 and TRBJ2-5 gives the full variable domain: GAGVSQSPSNKVTEKGKDVELRCDPISGHTALYWYRQSLGQGLEFLIYFQGNSAPDKSGLPSDRFSAERTGGSVSTLTIQRTQQEDSAVYLCASSRLGLSGQETQYFGPGTRLLVL.

J is TRBJ2-5 and V is TRBV18, with 8 nucleotides matching TRBD2. The CDR3 is 15 residues long. The V and J ends lost 4 bases and 4 bases, in that order; junction bases with no gene match: 8. Germline V gene sequence: CDR1 KGHSH, CDR2 LQKENI. CDR3: CASSQISAGGETQYF. Here the CDR3 DNA reads TGTGCCAGCTCACAGATTTCGGCGGGGGGAGAGACCCAGTACTTC.

The chain couples TRBV9 to TRBJ2-2, with TRBD1 matching 7 bases. Germline V lookup: CDR1 SGDLS, CDR2 YYNGEE. The length of the CDR3 is 16 residues. V dropped 2 bases and J dropped 0; count of bases not matched to a gene: 4. The CDR3, as DNA: TGTGCCAGCAGCGTGGGACAGAGCGCGAACACCGGGGAGCTGTTTTTT. Translated: CASSVGQSANTGELFF.

The chain joins TRBV21-1 to TRBJ1-5. TRBV21-1 is assigned pseudogene status. The CDR3 totals 15 residues. The CDR3 sequence: CASSSEYFSNQPQHF. DNA of the CDR3: TGTGCCAGCAGCAGTGAATACTTTAGCAATCAGCCCCAGCATTTT.

This chain connects TRBV4-3 to TRBJ2-1, with D hard to call. V shed 1 base and J shed 0 bases, with 7 bases lying between them. From germline, CDR1 is LGHNA and CDR2 YSLEER. This CDR3 contains 15 residues. CDR3 sequence (DNA): TGCGCCAGCAGCCAAGTTCGCGACTCCTACAATGAGCAGTTCTTC. It encodes CASSQVRDSYNEQFF.

This chain connects TRBV5-1 to TRBJ2-1; 10 bases align to TRBD1. The germline V gene has CDR1 SGHRS and CDR2 YFSETQ. This CDR3 spans 15 amino acids. Germline trimming cut 0 bases from V and 6 bases from J; bases unmatched to any gene: 3. This chain's CDR3 is CASSLDGQGVNEQFF. For the CDR3, the DNA is TGCGCCAGCAGCTTGGACGGACAGGGGGTCAATGAGCAGTTCTTC.

The chain uses TRBV5-6 and TRBJ1-5, with a weak D call TRBD1 (6 bases). Germline V gene data show CDR1 as SGHDT and CDR2 as YYEEEE. The CDR3 length is 13 residues. Trimming cost V 4 bases and J 7 bases, with 12 bases left between them. This CDR3 is CASSHGRGQPQHF. The CDR3 coding sequence is TGTGCCAGCAGCCACGGCAGGGGACAGCCCCAGCATTTT.

This clone has just a few counts. The rearrangement joins TRBV6-4 to TRBJ2-7; D gene uncertain. Looked up from germline, CDR1 is MRHNA and CDR2 is SNTAGT. This CDR3 comprises 17 residues. Between the trimmed V and J ends, which lost 2 bases and 0 bases, there was a span of 17 bases. The CDR3 DNA sequence: TGTGCCAGCAGTGACACTTTTTCGAGGTTCATCTCCTACGAGCAGTACTTC. It translates to CASSDTFSRFISYEQYF.

The chain employs TRBV5-1 and TRBJ1-3; D gene ambiguous. Germline V gene sequence: CDR1 SGHRS, CDR2 YFSETQ. With 0 bases removed from V and 0 bases from J, the gap between germline ends came to 10 bases. The CDR3 totals 16 residues. The CDR3: CASSLAGAVSGNTIYF. In DNA form, the CDR3 reads TGCGCCAGCAGCTTGGCCGGCGCGGTCTCTGGAAACACCATATATTTT. The variable domain in full, completed from reference TRBV5-1 and TRBJ1-3, reads KAGVTQTPRYLIKTRGQQVTLSCSPISGHRSVSWYQQTPGQGLQFLFEYFSETQRNKGNFPGRFSGRQFSNSRSEMNVSTLELGDSALYLCASSLAGAVSGNTIYFGEGSWLTVV.

This chain connects TRBV4-2 to TRBJ1-1; the match to TRBD1 covers 8 bases. V shed 4 bases, J shed 2 bases, and the junction held 6 bases outside the gene matches. The CDR3 runs 15 residues. Germline V lookup: CDR1 LGHNA, CDR2 YNFKEQ. The CDR3 here is CASSRTGQGNTEAFF. The CDR3 DNA sequence: TGTGCCAGCAGCCGAACCGGACAGGGAAACACTGAAGCTTTCTTT.

This clone has only one observation. The CDR3 is CASSFTGLALEQYF. CDR3 DNA sequence: TGTGCCAGCAGCTTTACAGGCTTGGCCTTAGAGCAGTACTTC. The rearrangement joins TRBV7-2 to TRBJ2-7; possibly TRBD1 for D (5 bases). V lost 3 bases to trimming and J lost 7 bases, with 16 bases between them. Germline V lookup: CDR1 SGHTA, CDR2 FQGNSA. The CDR3 totals 14 residues.

The chain links TRBV10-2 to TRBJ2-3; 7 bases are shared with TRBD2. Germline-derived CDR1 and CDR2 are WSHSY and SAAADI. V lost 4 bases to trimming and J lost 4 bases; unmatched junction nucleotides: 8. The CDR3 extends over 15 amino acids. Here the CDR3 DNA reads TGCGCCAGCAGTGGGGCTAGCGGTGTCCCAGATACGCAGTATTTT. Translation: CASSGASGVPDTQYF.